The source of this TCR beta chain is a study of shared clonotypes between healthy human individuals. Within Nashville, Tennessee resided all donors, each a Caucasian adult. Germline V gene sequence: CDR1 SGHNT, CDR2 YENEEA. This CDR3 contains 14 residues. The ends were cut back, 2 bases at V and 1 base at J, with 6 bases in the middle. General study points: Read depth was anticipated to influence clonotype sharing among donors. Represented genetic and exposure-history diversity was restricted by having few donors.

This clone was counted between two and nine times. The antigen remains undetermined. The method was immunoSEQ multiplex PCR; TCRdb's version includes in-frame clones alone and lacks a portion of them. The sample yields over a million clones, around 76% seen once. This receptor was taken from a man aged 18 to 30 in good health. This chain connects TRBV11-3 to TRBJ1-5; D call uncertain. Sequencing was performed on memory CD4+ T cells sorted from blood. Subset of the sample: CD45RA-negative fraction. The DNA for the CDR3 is TGTGCCAGCAGCTTATCCATAAGCAATCAGCCCCAGCATTTT. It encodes CASSLSISNQPQHF.